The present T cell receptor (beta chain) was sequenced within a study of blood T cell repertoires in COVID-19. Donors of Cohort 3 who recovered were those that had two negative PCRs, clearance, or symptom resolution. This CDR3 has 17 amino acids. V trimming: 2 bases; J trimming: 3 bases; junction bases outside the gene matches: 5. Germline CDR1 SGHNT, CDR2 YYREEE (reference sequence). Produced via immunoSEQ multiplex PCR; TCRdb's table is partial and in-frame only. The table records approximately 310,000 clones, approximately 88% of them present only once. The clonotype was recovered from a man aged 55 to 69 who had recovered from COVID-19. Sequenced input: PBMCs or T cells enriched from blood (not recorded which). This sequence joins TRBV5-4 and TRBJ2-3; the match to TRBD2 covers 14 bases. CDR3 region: CASSFGTSGGDTDTQYF. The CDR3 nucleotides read TGTGCCAGCAGCTTTGGGACTAGCGGGGGTGATACAGATACGCAGTATTTT.